This passage covers 28 T cell receptor beta chains from one sample sequenced in a study of T cells in pancreatic ductal adenocarcinoma (dated by TCRdb to 2016 to 2017). The pancreatic ductal adenocarcinoma patients who were selected had gone through surgery without receiving any neoadjuvant therapy. Libraries were constructed by the immunoSEQ multiplex PCR assay. In TCRdb, the immuneACCESS table is reduced to in-frame sequences with V and J assigned. These tables do not hold every clone; where another copy was compared, an unresolved V gene accounts for under half, and the others remain unexplained. The sample table contains about 16,000 clones; only one count was recorded for almost 90% of them. 0.94% of the sample comes from the top ten. Sequenced: PBMCs. These receptor sequences come from a human donor with pancreatic ductal adenocarcinoma.

This sequence joins TRBV6-5 and TRBJ1-2; 9 positions agree with TRBD1. V was clipped by 4 bases and J by 5 bases; unmatched bases: 5. The CDR3 covers 14 residues. The germline CDR1 and CDR2 sequences are MNHEY and SVGAGI. The CDR3 bases are TGTGCCAGCAGTTGGGGACAGGGCGCGTATGGCTACACCTTC. Translating it yields CASSWGQGAYGYTF.

This chain uses TRBV7-3 with TRBJ1-5; 7 bases line up with TRBD1. Germline V CDR1 and CDR2: SGHTA, FQGTGA. The CDR3 runs to 15 residues. The V gene end was trimmed by 5 bases and the J gene end by 1 base; junction bases not matched to a gene: 5. This chain's CDR3 is CASSPTGQSNQPQHF. The CDR3, as DNA: TGTGCCAGCAGCCCCACGGGACAGAGCAATCAGCCCCAGCATTTT.

Only one count was recorded for this clone. The V call is TRBV4-3, the J call TRBJ1-2; weak D call: TRBD1 (6 bases). V was trimmed by 4 bases and J by 3 bases, leaving 12 bases between them. Germline V gene lookup returns CDR1 LGHNA and CDR2 YSLEER. The CDR3 totals 14 residues. DNA for the CDR3: TGCGCCAGCAGCCTTACAGGGTCTTACTATGGCTACACCTTC. As protein: CASSLTGSYYGYTF.

This clone was detected a few times. CDR3 residues: CAITKTGANTGELFF. The CDR3 DNA sequence: TGTGCCATCACCAAGACAGGGGCGAACACCGGGGAGCTGTTTTTT. The chain uses TRBV10-3 and TRBJ2-2; 8 bases map to TRBD1. V lost 7 bases and J lost 0; bases outside the gene matches: 4. Germline CDR1 and CDR2: ENHRY and SYGVKD. The CDR3 sequence is 15 residues long.

This clone was counted only a few times. J is TRBJ2-1 and V is TRBV5-1; 9 bases fit TRBD2. Germline CDR1 SGHRS, CDR2 YFSETQ. The J segment lost 8 bases and the V segment lost 2 bases, leaving 8 bases of the junction unmatched. The CDR3 length is 15 residues. CDR3 sequence (DNA): TGCGCCAGCAGCTTTCGCGGGGGGGCCGGAGATGAGCAGTTCTTC. It codes for CASSFRGGAGDEQFF.

The chain has TRBV7-7 and TRBJ2-3; 14 nucleotides line up with TRBD2. CDR1 is SSHAT, CDR2 FNYEAQ, per germline (reference sequence). Trimming removed 5 bases from V and 4 bases from J; junction bases left unmatched: 8. The CDR3 has 17 amino acids. The CDR3 sequence is CASSPRTSGGRSDTQYF. The DNA of the CDR3 is TGTGCCAGCAGCCCCCGGACTAGCGGGGGGAGGTCAGATACGCAGTATTTT.

This chain joins TRBV6-6 and TRBJ2-1, with D possibly being TRBD1 (8 bases). The CDR3 totals 13 residues. Trimming removed 6 bases at V and 9 bases at J, with 15 bases between. Germline V gives CDR1 MNHNY, CDR2 SVGAGI (reference sequence). This CDR3 is CASSWTGRVEQFF. In DNA form, the CDR3 reads TGTGCCAGCAGCTGGACAGGGAGGGTTGAGCAGTTCTTC.

The chain has TRBV27 and TRBJ1-4; 9 positions agree with TRBD1. Germline loops: CDR1 MNHEY, CDR2 SMNVEV (reference sequence). V dropped 6 bases and J dropped 5; count of bases not matched to a gene: 13. The CDR3 has 17 amino acids. CDR3 region: CASRKGNRGLGNEKLFF. The CDR3 bases are TGTGCCAGCAGGAAGGGGAACAGGGGGCTCGGAAATGAAAAACTGTTTTTT.

V usage is TRBV6-5 and J usage is TRBJ2-3, with TRBD2 identical over 7 bases. The CDR3 is 14 amino acids. V trimming: 6 bases; J trimming: 0 bases; junction bases outside the gene matches: 3. The germline V gene has CDR1 MNHEY and CDR2 SVGAGI. The CDR3 DNA follows: TGTGCCAGCAGCCTAGCGGCTAGCACAGATACGCAGTATTTT. It yields the protein CASSLAASTDTQYF.

The chain carries TRBV4-3 and TRBJ2-3, with D tentatively TRBD2 (6 bases). The CDR3 runs 14 residues. The V gene's germline CDR1 is LGHNA and CDR2 YSLEER. Deletions cut 0 bases from V and 3 bases from J, with 7 bases between. CDR3 coding DNA: TGCGCCAGCAGCCAAGACCGGGGGACAGATACGCAGTATTTT. Translating it yields CASSQDRGTDTQYF.

The V call is TRBV5-3, the J call TRBJ1-2; D not resolved. TRBV5-3 has ORF status, its function being uncertain. Trimming cost V 2 bases and J 13 bases, with 21 bases left between them. The CDR3 has 14 residues. CDR3 DNA: TGTGCCAGAAGCTTAATAAAGCCTGCCCCTATGTCCACCTTC. Its protein product is CARSLIKPAPMSTF.

The rearrangement uses TRBV7-6 and TRBJ2-2; no definite D call. CDR1 is SGHVS, CDR2 FNYEAQ, per germline. V dropped 2 bases and J dropped 4 bases, with 11 bases sitting between them. The CDR3 spans 15 residues. Here the CDR3 reads CASSLLPSSTGELFF. CDR3 sequence (DNA): TGTGCCAGCAGCTTACTGCCCTCGAGCACCGGGGAGCTGTTTTTT.

This clone turned up a few times. V and J are TRBV28 and TRBJ1-2, with D possibly matching TRBD1 (6 bases). This CDR3 has 12 amino acids. V shed 10 bases and J shed 4 bases, with 13 bases lying between them. Per germline, CDR1 MDHEN and CDR2 SYDVKM. This CDR3 is CANQGFGYGYTF. In nucleotides, the CDR3 is TGTGCCAACCAGGGGTTCGGCTATGGCTACACCTTC.

This rearrangement joins TRBV11-2 to TRBJ2-3, with a possible D match to TRBD2 (6 bases). The CDR3 loop spans 15 amino acids. The V gene's germline CDR1 is SGHAT and CDR2 FQNNGV. Trimming took 7 bases from V and 10 from J, leaving 24 bases between them. CDR3 protein: CASTDLKGTHGSQYF. CDR3 bases: TGTGCCAGCACCGACCTAAAGGGGACTCATGGATCGCAGTATTTT. Combining the CDR3 with reference TRBV11-2 and TRBJ2-3 gives the whole variable domain EAGVAQSPRYKIIEKRQSVAFWCNPISGHATLYWYQQILGQGPKLLIQFQNNGVVDDSQLPKDRFSAERLKGVDSTLKIQPAKLEDSAVYLCASTDLKGTHGSQYFGPGTRLTVL.

The rearrangement links TRBV30 to TRBJ1-6; 8 nucleotides agree with TRBD1. Trimming took 5 bases from V and 6 from J; bases not matched to a gene: 6. The V gene's germline CDR1 is GTSNPN and CDR2 SVGIG (reference sequence). The CDR3 covers 14 residues. CDR3: CAWYRQGTNSPLHF. In nucleotides, the CDR3 is TGTGCCTGGTACCGACAGGGGACTAATTCACCCCTCCACTTT.

The rearrangement links TRBV7-2 to TRBJ2-5, with D perhaps TRBD1 (6 bases). Trimming pared 8 bases from V and 7 bases from J, leaving 23 bases between. This CDR3 has 15 residues. The germline CDR1 and CDR2 sequences are SGHTA and FQGNSA. This CDR3 is CASVKVGEQGGTQYF. For the CDR3, the DNA is TGTGCCAGCGTGAAAGTGGGGGAACAAGGGGGGACCCAGTACTTC. Full variable domain (rest looked up from reference TRBV7-2 and TRBJ2-5): GAGVSQSPSNKVTEKGKDVELRCDPISGHTALYWYRQSLGQGLEFLIYFQGNSAPDKSGLPSDRFSAERTGGSVSTLTIQRTQQEDSAVYLCASVKVGEQGGTQYFGPGTRLLVL.

The chain is built from TRBV28 and TRBJ2-3, with TRBD2 identical over 10 bases. The J segment lost 6 bases and the V segment lost 2 bases, leaving 8 bases of the junction unmatched. The CDR3 has 16 amino acids. The germline CDR1 and CDR2 sequences are MDHEN and SYDVKM. The CDR3 loop reads CASSLPLGTSVDTQYF. The CDR3 DNA sequence: TGTGCCAGCAGTTTACCGCTCGGGACTAGCGTTGATACGCAGTATTTT.

The chain recombines TRBV23-1 with TRBJ1-4; TRBD1 aligns across 7 bases. TRBV23-1 falls under the ORF class, with uncertain function. The CDR3 is 16 amino acids. Trimming at V came to 5 bases and at J to 0 bases, leaving 6 bases not matched to a gene. The CDR3 nucleotides read TGCGCCAGCAGTAGAACAGGGGCTGCAACTAATGAAAAACTGTTTTTT. Residues: CASSRTGAATNEKLFF.

The rearrangement links TRBV5-6 to TRBJ1-2, with TRBD1 as a possible D gene (6 bases). With 0 bases removed from V and 8 bases from J, the gap between germline ends came to 14 bases. The CDR3 covers 14 residues. Germline V gene data show CDR1 as SGHDT and CDR2 as YYEEEE. The CDR3 is CASSLGAAGVGYTF. CDR3 coding DNA: TGTGCCAGCAGCTTGGGGGCTGCAGGGGTCGGCTACACCTTC.

The chain recombines TRBV5-4 with TRBJ1-1, with D unclear. CDR3 size: 13 residues. Germline assignment: CDR1 SGHNT and CDR2 YYREEE (reference sequence). The V gene lost 0 bases and the J gene lost 11 bases, with 14 bases spanning the gap. CDR3: CASSLGGTGEAFF. The CDR3 nucleotides read TGTGCCAGCAGCTTGGGAGGCACCGGTGAGGCTTTCTTT.

This clone turned up a few times. The genes are TRBV18 and TRBJ1-1, with D maybe TRBD1 (5 bases). Germline CDR1 is KGHSH and CDR2 is LQKENI. The CDR3 is made up of 15 amino acids. The V gene lost 4 bases and the J gene lost 1 base, with 13 bases spanning the gap. CDR3 coding DNA: TGTGCCAGCTCACTCGGTGAGACAGCGAACACTGAAGCTTTCTTT. Protein sequence: CASSLGETANTEAFF. The variable domain in full, completed from reference TRBV18 and TRBJ1-1, reads NAGVMQNPRHLVRRRGQEARLRCSPMKGHSHVYWYRQLPEEGLKFMVYLQKENIIDESGMPKERFSAEFPKEGPSILRIQQVVRGDSAAYFCASSLGETANTEAFFGQGTRLTVV.

V gene TRBV6-6 combines with J gene TRBJ2-2; a possible D gene is TRBD2 (7 bases). This CDR3 spans 15 amino acids. Germline assignment: CDR1 MNHNY and CDR2 SVGAGI (reference sequence). Trimming shortened V by 2 bases and J by 4 bases, and 11 bases separated the two germline ends. For the CDR3, the DNA is TGTGCCAGCAGTTACGGAGGGGGGGTCACCGGGGAGCTGTTTTTT. This codes for CASSYGGGVTGELFF.

CDR3 sequence: CASSLGRGSSGNTIYF. The CDR3 region has the DNA TGTGCCAGCAGTTTAGGGAGGGGCTCCTCTGGAAACACCATATATTTT. The V and J genes are TRBV28 and TRBJ1-3, with D possibly being TRBD1 (5 bases). Deletions cut 2 bases from V and 0 bases from J, with 11 bases between. The germline V gene has CDR1 MDHEN and CDR2 SYDVKM. The CDR3 is 16 amino acids.

This chain connects TRBV5-4 to TRBJ2-1, with TRBD1 as a possible D gene (6 bases). CDR1 and CDR2 from the germline V gene are SGHNT and YYREEE (reference sequence). This CDR3 is 14 amino acids long. In DNA form, the CDR3 reads TGTGCACCCGGTCGGCAGGGGAGTTACAATGAGCAGTTCTTC. Encoded protein: CAPGRQGSYNEQFF.

The chain employs TRBV28 and TRBJ2-7; TRBD1 agrees at 8 bases. J gave up 4 bases and V 3 bases, and 11 bases lay outside the gene matches. Germline-derived CDR1 and CDR2 are MDHEN and SYDVKM. CDR3 size: 16 residues. This CDR3 is CASSFRKTGGAYEQYF. The CDR3 nucleotides are TGTGCCAGCAGTTTCCGAAAAACAGGGGGAGCGTACGAGCAGTACTTC.

V is TRBV5-4 and J is TRBJ2-5, with 12 bases that match TRBD1. The CDR3 consists of 15 residues. CDR1 is SGHNT, CDR2 YYREEE, per germline (reference sequence). V gave up 4 bases and J gave up 5 bases; unmatched junction bases: 6. In DNA, the CDR3 is TGTGCCAGCAGCGTCGGGACAGGGGGCGACGAGACCCAGTACTTC. This translates into CASSVGTGGDETQYF.

Only one count was recorded for this clone. V usage is TRBV9 and J usage is TRBJ2-3; 8 bases are a match to TRBD2. V dropped 2 bases and J dropped 6; count of bases not matched to a gene: 11. The V gene's germline CDR1 is SGDLS and CDR2 YYNGEE. The CDR3 has 16 amino acids. This CDR3 reads CASSVSRGLVSDTQYF. The CDR3 coding sequence is TGTGCCAGCAGCGTGAGCAGGGGACTAGTGTCGGATACGCAGTATTTT.

V is TRBV4-1 and J is TRBJ2-3, with D perhaps matching TRBD1 (5 bases). Germline V gene lookup returns CDR1 MGHRA and CDR2 YSYEKL. The CDR3 is 16 amino acids. V gave up 0 bases and J gave up 0 bases, with 10 bases separating them. The CDR3: CASSQDRGFSTDTQYF. CDR3 DNA: TGCGCCAGCAGCCAAGATAGGGGCTTTAGCACAGATACGCAGTATTTT.